These 21 T cell receptor beta chains came from one sample sequenced in a study of cytomegalovirus exposure and HLA in healthy donors (dated by TCRdb to about 2017). Library preparation employed the immunoSEQ multiplex PCR assay. The multiplex PCR relied on a mix of 60 forward primers for TCR Vbeta segments and 13 reverse primers for TCR Jbeta segments. TCRdb retrieved this table from immuneACCESS and kept in-frame rearrangements only. Not all clones are present; in checked studies, unresolved V genes account for under half, and no reason is known for the remainder. Within this sample are 100,000 or so clones, with more than 75% of them counted one time only. 4% of the sample is in the top ten clones. Sequencing was done on a sample of PBMCs. The receptors originated from a woman aged 45-59 years in good health and CMV-seropositive.

The V and J genes are TRBV27 and TRBJ1-2, with 12 bases lining up with TRBD1. V lost 5 bases, J lost 7 bases, and 11 bases stayed unmatched. CDR1 and CDR2 (germline): MNHEY, SMNVEV (reference sequence). The CDR3 runs 16 residues. Here the CDR3 reads CASSLRAGQGATGYTF. The CDR3 DNA is TGTGCCAGCAGTCTGAGGGCGGGACAGGGGGCGACTGGCTACACCTTC.

In its sample, this clone was seen a few times. The chain couples TRBV9 to TRBJ2-6; no definite D call. Per the germline V gene, CDR1 is SGDLS and CDR2 is YYNGEE. Trimming pared 0 bases from V and 0 bases from J, leaving 4 bases between. This CDR3 comprises 15 residues. CDR3: CASSVGYSGANVLTF. CDR3 in DNA: TGTGCCAGCAGCGTAGGTTACTCTGGGGCCAACGTCCTGACTTTC.

V usage is TRBV5-5 and J usage is TRBJ2-7; 8 bases match TRBD2. Looked up from germline, CDR1 is SGHKS and CDR2 is YYEKEE (reference sequence). The junction had 0 bases not matched to a gene; V was cut back by 1 base and J by 0 bases. This CDR3 comprises 14 residues. This chain's CDR3 is CASSLSGSSYEQYF. CDR3 nucleotides: TGTGCCAGCAGCTTGAGCGGGAGCTCCTACGAGCAGTACTTC.

The V call is TRBV30, the J call TRBJ1-3; D may be TRBD1 (6 bases). Germline-derived CDR1 and CDR2 are GTSNPN and SVGIG (reference sequence). The CDR3 sequence is 14 residues long. The V and J ends lost 3 bases and 4 bases respectively, with 13 bases between them. The CDR3 nucleotides read TGTGCCTGGAGGGCGGGGGCGCGCGGAAACACCATATATTTT. It translates to CAWRAGARGNTIYF.

The V call is TRBV5-6, the J call TRBJ2-2; 7 nucleotides line up with TRBD2. The ends lost 7 bases at V and 6 bases at J; junction bases unmatched: 12. CDR1 SGHDT and CDR2 YYEEEE come from the germline V gene. CDR3 length: 15 residues. Here the CDR3 reads CASLAWGGRSGELFF. The CDR3 coding sequence is TGTGCCAGCCTTGCCTGGGGGGGTAGATCCGGGGAGCTGTTTTTT.

The J gene is TRBJ2-7, the V gene TRBV10-3, with a possible D match to TRBD2 (5 bases). This CDR3 spans 15 amino acids. The V end was cut by 6 bases, the J end by 1 base, with 16 bases between. From germline, CDR1 is ENHRY and CDR2 SYGVKD. The chain's CDR3 is CAISDTGGRSYEQYF. In DNA form, the CDR3 reads TGTGCCATCAGCGATACCGGAGGTAGATCCTACGAGCAGTACTTC.

The chain is built from TRBV2 and TRBJ2-2; D not certain. This CDR3 contains 14 residues. Germline V gene lookup returns CDR1 SNHLY and CDR2 FYNNEI. V lost 0 bases to trimming and J lost 5 bases, with 7 bases between them. CDR3 DNA: TGTGCCAGCAGTGAAGCCCCTCTTACCGGGGAGCTGTTTTTT. Its translation is CASSEAPLTGELFF.

This chain joins TRBV18 and TRBJ1-2; weak D call: TRBD1 (6 bases). Trimming stripped 3 bases from V and 3 bases from J, with 14 bases between. CDR3 size: 15 residues. Germline V CDR1 and CDR2: KGHSH, LQKENI. For the CDR3, the DNA is TGTGCCAGCTCACCCATACAGGGAAACGACTATGGCTACACCTTC. Translation gives CASSPIQGNDYGYTF.

The chain couples TRBV27 to TRBJ1-6, with D possibly matching TRBD1 (6 bases). Germline V gene lookup returns CDR1 MNHEY and CDR2 SMNVEV (reference sequence). Deletions cut 2 bases from V and 7 bases from J, with 9 bases between. This CDR3 is 14 amino acids long. As DNA, the CDR3 is TGTGCCAGCAGTTTAGTCAGGGGAAATTCACCCCTCCACTTT. Residues: CASSLVRGNSPLHF.

The chain joins TRBV7-9 to TRBJ2-3, with 8 bases matching TRBD2. The CDR3 has 18 amino acids. Germline CDR1 and CDR2: SEHNR and FQNEAQ (reference sequence). Trimming took 0 bases from V and 3 from J; bases not matched to a gene: 11. The DNA of the CDR3 is TGTGCCAGCAGCTTAGCTCTGTACGCGGGAGGTGGAACAGATACGCAGTATTTT. Its protein is CASSLALYAGGGTDTQYF.

The gene calls are TRBV4-1 and TRBJ2-1; a weak D match, TRBD2 (5 bases). The V gene's germline CDR1 is MGHRA and CDR2 YSYEKL. The CDR3 spans 14 residues. Deletions cut 0 bases from V and 8 bases from J, with 11 bases between. In DNA form, the CDR3 reads TGCGCCAGCAGCCAAGATTCACTAGTCGATGAGCAGTTCTTC. It yields the protein CASSQDSLVDEQFF.

The gene calls are TRBV10-3 and TRBJ1-2; 7 bases map to TRBD1. The germline CDR1 and CDR2 sequences are ENHRY and SYGVKD. This CDR3 is built from 13 residues. V lost 3 bases to trimming and J lost 4 bases; unmatched junction nucleotides: 2. CDR3 in DNA: TGTGCCATCAGTGACGGGACAGCCTATGGCTACACCTTC. Protein: CAISDGTAYGYTF.

V gene TRBV2 combines with J gene TRBJ1-1; 8 bases line up with TRBD1. Trimming took 6 bases from V and 0 from J; bases not matched to a gene: 6. Germline lookup yields CDR1 SNHLY and CDR2 FYNNEI. The CDR3 sequence is 15 residues long. For the CDR3, the DNA is TGTGCCAGCAGATCCCGGACAGGGATGAACACTGAAGCTTTCTTT. It is translated as CASRSRTGMNTEAFF.

The chain couples TRBV14 to TRBJ1-1, with a possible D match to TRBD1 (5 bases). Germline values: CDR1 SGHDN, CDR2 FVKESK. The CDR3 is 12 amino acids. V gave up 6 bases and J gave up 6 bases, with 11 bases separating them. The CDR3 sequence is CASSTGGAEAFF. In DNA, the CDR3 is TGTGCCAGCAGTACTGGGGGGGCTGAAGCTTTCTTT. Based on the CDR3 plus reference TRBV14 and TRBJ1-1, the full variable domain is EAGVTQFPSHSVIEKGQTVTLRCDPISGHDNLYWYRRVMGKEIKFLLHFVKESKQDESGMPNNRFLAERTGGTYSTLKVQPAELEDSGVYFCASSTGGAEAFFGQGTRLTVV.

This rearrangement joins TRBV4-1 to TRBJ2-1, with 9 positions matching TRBD2. In germline, CDR1 is MGHRA, CDR2 YSYEKL. The CDR3 sequence is 14 residues long. After removal of 5 bases from V and 4 bases from J, the junction contained 3 bases not matched to a gene. The CDR3 sequence is CASSFSGRYNEQFF. Written as DNA, the CDR3 is TGCGCCAGCAGCTTTAGCGGGAGATACAATGAGCAGTTCTTC.

J is TRBJ1-2 and V is TRBV7-9; a weak D match, TRBD1 (6 bases). The V gene's germline CDR1 is SEHNR and CDR2 FQNEAQ (reference sequence). Trimming left V 5 bases short and J 2 bases short, with 15 bases between. The CDR3 has 15 amino acids. The CDR3 DNA sequence: TGTGCCAGCAGCCGATCCTCAGGGGAAAACTATGGCTACACCTTC. It codes for CASSRSSGENYGYTF.

The rearrangement uses TRBV21-1 and TRBJ1-2; the D segment call TRBD1 is taken from the table without a DNA check. TRBV21-1 is termed a pseudogene. The CDR3 contains 17 residues. The CDR3 is CASSNCSGARLDYGYTF. Written as DNA, the CDR3 is TGTGCCAGCAGCAATTGTTCAGGTGCACGTTTGGACTATGGCTACACCTTC.

This chain connects TRBV29-1 to TRBJ2-3, with TRBD1 matching over 7 bases. Trimming took 3 bases from V and 5 from J; bases not matched to a gene: 5. Germline CDR1 reads SQVTM; CDR2 reads ANQGSEA. There are 13 residues in the CDR3. The CDR3 loop reads CSVDRQGEDTQYF. CDR3 nucleotide sequence: TGCAGCGTTGACCGGCAGGGGGAAGATACGCAGTATTTT.

This clone was seen a handful of times. The rearrangement links TRBV10-2 to TRBJ1-2; 7 bases line up with TRBD1. Germline lookup yields CDR1 WSHSY and CDR2 SAAADI. The ends lost 6 bases at V and 6 bases at J; junction bases unmatched: 10. This CDR3 has 14 amino acids. CDR3 amino acids: CASRPAGGINGYTF. For the CDR3, the DNA is TGCGCCAGCAGGCCCGCAGGGGGGATAAATGGCTACACCTTC.

This clone was recorded a few times. The V gene is TRBV7-3, the J gene TRBJ2-3; TRBD2 might be the D (6 bases). The CDR3 is 15 amino acids. V gave up 3 bases and J gave up 0 bases, with 10 bases separating them. Per the germline V gene, CDR1 is SGHTA and CDR2 is FQGTGA. The CDR3 nucleotides are TGTGCCAGCAGCTTCACGGGAGAAAGCACAGATACGCAGTATTTT. Its translation: CASSFTGESTDTQYF.

This sequence joins TRBV18 and TRBJ2-3, with 10 bases lining up with TRBD2. The CDR3 runs 16 residues. Trimming took 2 bases from V and 3 from J; bases not matched to a gene: 5. Germline loops: CDR1 KGHSH, CDR2 LQKENI. The DNA of the CDR3 is TGTGCCAGCTCACCAGGGACTAGCGCTTGGACAGATACGCAGTATTTT. This translates into CASSPGTSAWTDTQYF.